The next 12 T cell receptor beta chains were all read from a single sample in a study of blood T cells in healthy people across ages (dated by TCRdb to 2013 to 2016). The library was built by means of 5' RACE. Sequencing relied on an Illumina HiSeq 2500. A second 7 to 11 cycle PCR used a sample-barcoded 5' primer and a J-beta primer mix. The public reads were quality trimmed at Q25 with fastp and then assembled into clones with MiXCR by TCRdb, keeping productive beta chains. Every entry covers one CDR3 protein and lists the most common genes and DNA from its rows. For this sample there are some 730,000 distinct CDR3 sequences; 22% appear just once. About 20% of the sample is in the top ten clones. Sequencing used blood. All receptors come from a man in his 70s in good health.

This clonotype was counted only a few times. A much larger clone differs from this one at a single base, so this may be a read error. V is TRBV12-3 or TRBV12-4 and J is TRBJ2-1; no reliable D call. The CDR3 contains 12 residues. Trimming left V 4 bases short and J 6 bases short, with 7 bases between. CDR3 bases: TGTGCCAGCAGTTCTTCCCTCAATGAGCAGTTCTTC. Translated, it gives CASSSSLNEQFF.

On this clonotype itself: The junction shows a germline mismatch at one end, possibly a read error. The rearrangement joins TRBV20-1 to TRBJ2-2, with D perhaps TRBD2 (5 bases). The CDR3 extends over 15 amino acids. Germline values: CDR1 DFQATT, CDR2 SNEGSKA (reference sequence). CDR3 DNA: TGCAGTGCTAGACCTGCGAATGCGAACACCGGGGAGCCGTTTTTT. This translates into CSARPANANTGEPFF.

V and J are TRBV24-1 and TRBJ2-1; D perhaps matches TRBD2 (6 bases). Trimming removed 4 bases from V and 6 bases from J, with 21 bases in between. Germline V gives CDR1 KGHDR, CDR2 SFDVKD. This CDR3 comprises 17 residues. CDR3 residues: CATSEPTSPPSLNEQFF. In DNA, the CDR3 is TGTGCCACCAGTGAGCCAACTAGCCCTCCTTCCCTCAATGAGCAGTTCTTC.

Remarks on this clonotype: Sequence at one end of the junction differs from germline and may be a read error. This chain joins TRBV19 and TRBJ2-5, with 8 bases aligning to TRBD1. Looked up from germline, CDR1 is LNHDA and CDR2 is SQIVND (reference sequence). There are 12 residues in the CDR3. In nucleotides, the CDR3 is TGTGCCAGTAGTACAGGCGGACAGGGTCTGTTCTTC. This codes for CASSTGGQGLFF.

The V call is TRBV5-1, the J call TRBJ2-1; 8 bases fit TRBD1. V shed 4 bases and J 8 bases; nucleotides not matched to a gene: 11. The CDR3 covers 15 residues. Germline assignment: CDR1 SGHRS and CDR2 YFSETQ. The CDR3 reads CASSIRTGTGHEQFF. The DNA of the CDR3 is TGCGCCAGCAGCATCAGGACAGGGACAGGCCATGAGCAGTTCTTC.

V usage is TRBV12-3 or TRBV12-4 and J usage is TRBJ2-3, with 7 bases lining up with TRBD2. The V and J ends lost 3 bases and 1 base, in that order; junction bases with no gene match: 4. The CDR3 is 15 amino acids. This chain's CDR3 is CASSLSSGGTDTQYF. The CDR3 nucleotides read TGTGCCAGCAGTTTGTCTAGCGGAGGCACAGATACGCAGTATTTT.

A few counts support this clonotype. The chain links TRBV7-2 to TRBJ1-4; a possible D gene is TRBD1 (5 bases). The V and J ends lost 5 bases and 8 bases respectively, with 21 bases between them. Per germline, CDR1 SGHTA and CDR2 FQGNSA. The CDR3 consists of 16 residues. CDR3 bases: TGTGCCAGCAGCCCACAGACAGCCAGCCTCGGAGAAAAACTGTTTTTT. It encodes CASSPQTASLGEKLFF.

This clonotype was seen at least ten times. J is TRBJ2-1 and V is TRBV5-1, with 9 bases identical to TRBD1. This CDR3 region has 13 residues. Trimming cost V 4 bases and J 9 bases; bases outside gene matches: 5. Germline assignment: CDR1 SGHRS and CDR2 YFSETQ. The CDR3 sequence is CASSPGQGGEQFF. CDR3 bases: TGCGCCAGCAGCCCGGGACAGGGCGGTGAGCAGTTCTTC.

The J gene is TRBJ2-1, the V gene TRBV15; 8 bases match TRBD2. J lost 4 bases, V lost 1 base, and 6 bases had no gene match. This CDR3 region has 16 residues. Germline V gene lookup returns CDR1 LNHNV and CDR2 YYDKDF (reference sequence). In nucleotides, the CDR3 is TGTGCCACCAGCAGAGCCCTCGGGACTAGTTACAATGAGCAGTTCTTC. Protein: CATSRALGTSYNEQFF.

This clonotype was counted between two and nine times. The rearrangement uses TRBV25-1 and TRBJ2-3; 8 nucleotides line up with TRBD2. The CDR3 sequence is 15 residues long. The trim removed 4 bases at V and 2 bases at J, leaving 5 bases unmatched. The germline CDR1 and CDR2 sequences are MGHDK and SYGVNS. This CDR3 reads CASSAAAGDTDTQYF. The DNA of the CDR3 is TGTGCCAGCAGTGCGGCAGCGGGAGACACAGATACGCAGTATTTT.

This clonotype was counted at least ten times. CDR3 DNA: TGTGCCAGCAGCTTACGCCCGGGGATGGGGACAGATACGCAGTATTTT. This encodes CASSLRPGMGTDTQYF. The rearrangement joins TRBV7-2 to TRBJ2-3; a weak D match, TRBD2 (5 bases). V was pared by 2 bases and J by 3 bases, with 15 bases between. The CDR3 spans 16 residues. Germline-derived CDR1 and CDR2 are SGHTA and FQGNSA.

This clonotype has a handful of counts. The chain links TRBV9 to TRBJ1-2; no definite D call. CDR1 and CDR2 from the germline V gene are SGDLS and YYNGEE. CDR3 length equals 13 residues. V lost 0 bases, J lost 8 bases, and 11 bases lay in between. The DNA of the CDR3 is TGTGCCAGCAGCGTAGTGGCGTCTTGGGGCTACACCTTC. Residues: CASSVVASWGYTF.